This TCR beta chain stems from a study of blood T cell repertoires in COVID-19. Looked up from germline, CDR1 is SEHNR and CDR2 is FQNEAQ (reference sequence). V was cut by 5 bases and J by 1 base, with 12 bases left in between. The CDR3 loop spans 14 amino acids. Source study methods: Reference gene primer amplification yielded estimated nucleated cell counts. Data came from immunoSEQ multiplex PCR; TCRdb stores just in-frame clones and leaves some out. V and J calls and clone size follow that table, whereas D and trimming were derived from the DNA. The sample has fewer than 300,000 clones, roughly 90% seen once.

The source of this sequence is a woman in her 30s with acute or convalescent COVID-19. The chain couples TRBV7-9 to TRBJ2-7; tentatively, D is TRBD2 (5 bases). What was sequenced was peripheral blood. CDR3 amino acids: CASSPRGPSYEQYF. The CDR3 nucleotides read TGTGCCAGCAGCCCCCGAGGGCCTTCCTACGAGCAGTACTTC. The full variable domain, in which reference TRBV7-9 and TRBJ2-7 provide the parts outside the CDR3, is DTGVSQNPRHKITKRGQNVTFRCDPISEHNRLYWYRQTLGQGPEFLTYFQNEAQLEKSRLLSDRFSAERPKGSFSTLEIQRTEQGDSAMYLCASSPRGPSYEQYFGPGTRLTVT.